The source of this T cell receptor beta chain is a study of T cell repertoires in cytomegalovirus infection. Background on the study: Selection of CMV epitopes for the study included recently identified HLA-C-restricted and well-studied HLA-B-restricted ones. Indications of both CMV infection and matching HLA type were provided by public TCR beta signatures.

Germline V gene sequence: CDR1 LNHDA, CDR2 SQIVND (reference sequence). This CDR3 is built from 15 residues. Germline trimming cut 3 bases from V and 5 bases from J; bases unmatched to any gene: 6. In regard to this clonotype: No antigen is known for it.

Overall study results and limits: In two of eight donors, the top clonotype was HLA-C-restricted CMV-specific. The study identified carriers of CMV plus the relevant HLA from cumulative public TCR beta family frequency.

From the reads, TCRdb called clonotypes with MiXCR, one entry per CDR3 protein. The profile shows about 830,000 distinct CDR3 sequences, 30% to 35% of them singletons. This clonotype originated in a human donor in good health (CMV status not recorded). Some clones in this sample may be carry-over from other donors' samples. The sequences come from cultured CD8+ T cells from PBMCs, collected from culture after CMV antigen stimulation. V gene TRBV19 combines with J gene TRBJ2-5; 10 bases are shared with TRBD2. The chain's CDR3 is CASSILAGVMETQYF. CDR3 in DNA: TGTGCCAGTAGTATCCTAGCGGGGGTCATGGAGACCCAGTACTTC.